The rows below give T cell receptor beta chains drawn from one sample of a study of blood T cell repertoires in COVID-19. Sequenced by immunoSEQ multiplex PCR; TCRdb stores in-frame clones only, minus some. The table includes some 200,000 clones, 88% detected once. Sequencing was done on a sample of peripheral blood. The receptors were gathered from a man aged 70-80 years with acute or convalescent COVID-19. Both conserved end residues are part of each CDR3. Each record gives: J gene, V gene, clone size, CDR3 length, CDR3 protein. Part of the rows lack a size; the others show once, few, many or a class for expanded clones.

j_gene: TRBJ1-1; v_gene: TRBV28; abundance: -; len: 15; CDR3aa: CASSPTGDMNTEAFF
j_gene: TRBJ2-1; v_gene: TRBV2; abundance: -; len: 15; CDR3aa: CASSDFVAGANEQFF
j_gene: TRBJ2-1; v_gene: TRBV11-2; abundance: -; len: 18; CDR3aa: CASSSRLSSDRYYNEQFF
j_gene: TRBJ1-2; v_gene: TRBV13; abundance: -; len: 15; CDR3aa: CASSLGRSSASGYTF
j_gene: TRBJ1-2; v_gene: TRBV3-1/TRBV3-2; abundance: -; len: 15; CDR3aa: CASSRRQETPYGYTF
j_gene: TRBJ2-5; v_gene: TRBV4-1; abundance: once; len: 19; CDR3aa: CASSQDKTLGLGSGETQYF
j_gene: TRBJ2-3; v_gene: TRBV4-2; abundance: -; len: 14; CDR3aa: CASSQVVHTDTQYF
j_gene: TRBJ1-5; v_gene: TRBV6-5; abundance: -; len: 15; CDR3aa: CASSPSGTGMEPQHF
j_gene: TRBJ1-1; v_gene: TRBV7-3; abundance: -; len: 13; CDR3aa: CASSQAPRGLTFF
j_gene: TRBJ1-2; v_gene: TRBV12-5; abundance: -; len: 12; CDR3aa: CASGLDSYGYTF
j_gene: TRBJ1-1; v_gene: TRBV5-5; abundance: few; len: 13; CDR3aa: CASSLTANTEAFF